This T cell receptor (beta chain) was documented in a study of identical twins. A note on this clonotype: Antigen: not known.

From the 5' RACE reads, TCRdb called clonotypes with MiXCR, one entry per CDR3 protein. The sample contains about 920,000 distinct CDR3 sequences, about 12% of which appear only once. General study results and limits: Within monozygotic twins, out-of-frame TCR alpha sharing was underestimated by the models.

The V end lost 6 bases, the J end lost 7 bases, and 15 bases lay between the germline ends. There are 12 residues in the CDR3. Germline V lookup: CDR1 DFQATT, CDR2 SNEGSKA (reference sequence). The data were also submitted as part of a second study, on yellow fever vaccine responses in identical twins.

This TCR was sampled from a woman aged 18-29 years in good health. The specimen was PBMCs. V and J are TRBV20-1 and TRBJ1-2; a possible D gene is TRBD1 (6 bases). The CDR3 sequence is CSAPDRRSGYTF. The DNA of the CDR3 is TGCAGTGCACCCGACAGGCGTAGTGGCTACACCTTC.